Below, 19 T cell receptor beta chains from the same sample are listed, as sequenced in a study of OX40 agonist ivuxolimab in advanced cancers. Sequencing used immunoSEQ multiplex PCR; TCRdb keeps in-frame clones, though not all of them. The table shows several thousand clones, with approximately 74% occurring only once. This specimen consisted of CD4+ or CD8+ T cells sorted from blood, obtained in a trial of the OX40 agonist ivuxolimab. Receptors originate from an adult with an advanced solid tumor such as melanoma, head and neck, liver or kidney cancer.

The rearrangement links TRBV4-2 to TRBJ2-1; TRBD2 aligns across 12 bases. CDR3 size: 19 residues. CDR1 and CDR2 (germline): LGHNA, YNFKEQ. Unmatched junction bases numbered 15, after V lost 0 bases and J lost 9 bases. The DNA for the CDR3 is TGTGCCAGCAGCCAAGATTTCGGGGGACTAGCGGGCAACGCGGGTGAGCAGTTCTTC. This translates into CASSQDFGGLAGNAGEQFF.

The CDR3 region is CASSGDLDYEQYF. The CDR3 region has the DNA TGTGCCAGCAGTGGGGACCTTGACTACGAGCAGTACTTC. The chain links TRBV6-5 to TRBJ2-7; D may correspond to TRBD1 or TRBD2 (5 bases each). V dropped 5 bases and J dropped 3 bases, with 11 bases sitting between them. Germline CDR1 is MNHEY and CDR2 is SVGAGI. The CDR3 is 13 residues long.

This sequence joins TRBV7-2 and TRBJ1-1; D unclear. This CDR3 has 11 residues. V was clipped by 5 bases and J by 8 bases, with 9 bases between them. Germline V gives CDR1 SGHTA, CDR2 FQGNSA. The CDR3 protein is CASSRGPEAFF. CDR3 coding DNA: TGTGCCAGCAGCCGTGGACCGGAAGCTTTCTTT. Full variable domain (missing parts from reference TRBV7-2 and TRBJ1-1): GAGVSQSPSNKVTEKGKDVELRCDPISGHTALYWYRQSLGQGLEFLIYFQGNSAPDKSGLPSDRFSAERTGGSVSTLTIQRTQQEDSAVYLCASSRGPEAFFGQGTRLTVV.

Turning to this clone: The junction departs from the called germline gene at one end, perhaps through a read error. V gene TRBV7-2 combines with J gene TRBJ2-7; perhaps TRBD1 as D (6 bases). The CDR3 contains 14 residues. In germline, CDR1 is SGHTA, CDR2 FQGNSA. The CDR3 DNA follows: TGCGCCAGCAGCCAAGACAGGAAGTCCTACGAGCAGTACTTC. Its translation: CASSQDRKSYEQYF.

In DNA, the CDR3 is TGTGCCAGCAGCCCATCGGGAAGAAACTTTTACAATGAGCAGTTCTTC. Residues: CASSPSGRNFYNEQFF. The gene calls are TRBV9 and TRBJ2-1, with D maybe TRBD2 (5 bases). The CDR3 has 16 amino acids. V gave up 4 bases and J gave up 4 bases, with 18 bases separating them. The germline CDR1 and CDR2 sequences are SGDLS and YYNGEE.

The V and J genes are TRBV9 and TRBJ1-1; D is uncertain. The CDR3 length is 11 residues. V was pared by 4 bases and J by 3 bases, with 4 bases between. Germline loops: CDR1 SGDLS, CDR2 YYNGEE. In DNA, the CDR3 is TGTGCCAGCAGCCCCCACACTGAAGCTTTCTTT. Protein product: CASSPHTEAFF. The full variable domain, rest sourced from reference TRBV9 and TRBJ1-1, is DSGVTQTPKHLITATGQRVTLRCSPRSGDLSVYWYQQSLDQGLQFLIQYYNGEERAKGNILERFSAQQFPDLHSELNLSSLELGDSALYFCASSPHTEAFFGQGTRLTVV.

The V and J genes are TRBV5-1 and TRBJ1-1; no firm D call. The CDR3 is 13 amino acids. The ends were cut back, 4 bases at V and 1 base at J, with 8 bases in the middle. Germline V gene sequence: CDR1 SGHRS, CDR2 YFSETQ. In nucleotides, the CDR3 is TGCGCCAGCAGCCTGGACCCGAACACTGAAGCTTTCTTT. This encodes CASSLDPNTEAFF.

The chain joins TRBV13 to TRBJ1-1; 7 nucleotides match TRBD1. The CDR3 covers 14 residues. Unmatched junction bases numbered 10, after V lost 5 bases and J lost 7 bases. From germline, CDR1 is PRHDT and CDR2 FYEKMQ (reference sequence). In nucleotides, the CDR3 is TGTGCCAGCAGCGCCTGGGGACAGAGAAATGAAGCTTTCTTT. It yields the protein CASSAWGQRNEAFF. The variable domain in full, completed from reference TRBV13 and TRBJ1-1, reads AAGVIQSPRHLIKEKRETATLKCYPIPRHDTVYWYQQGPGQDPQFLISFYEKMQSDKGSIPDRFSAQQFSDYHSELNMSSLELGDSALYFCASSAWGQRNEAFFGQGTRLTVV.

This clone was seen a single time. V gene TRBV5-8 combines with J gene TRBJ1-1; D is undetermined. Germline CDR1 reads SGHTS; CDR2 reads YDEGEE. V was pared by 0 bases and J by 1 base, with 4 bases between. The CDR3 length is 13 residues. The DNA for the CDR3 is TGTGCCAGCAGCTTGGGTTCGAACACTGAAGCTTTCTTT. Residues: CASSLGSNTEAFF.

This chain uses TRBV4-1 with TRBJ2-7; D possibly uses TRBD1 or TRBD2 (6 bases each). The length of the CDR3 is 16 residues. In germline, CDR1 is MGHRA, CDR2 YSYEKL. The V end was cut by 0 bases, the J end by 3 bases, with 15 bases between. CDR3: CASSQDIWGASYEQYF. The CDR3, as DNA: TGCGCCAGCAGCCAAGATATTTGGGGGGCTAGCTACGAGCAGTACTTC.

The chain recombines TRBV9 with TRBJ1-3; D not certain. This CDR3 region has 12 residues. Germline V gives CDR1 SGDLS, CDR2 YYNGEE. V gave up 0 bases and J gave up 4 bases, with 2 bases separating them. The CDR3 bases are TGTGCCAGCAGCGTAGGGGGAAACACCATATATTTT. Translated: CASSVGGNTIYF.

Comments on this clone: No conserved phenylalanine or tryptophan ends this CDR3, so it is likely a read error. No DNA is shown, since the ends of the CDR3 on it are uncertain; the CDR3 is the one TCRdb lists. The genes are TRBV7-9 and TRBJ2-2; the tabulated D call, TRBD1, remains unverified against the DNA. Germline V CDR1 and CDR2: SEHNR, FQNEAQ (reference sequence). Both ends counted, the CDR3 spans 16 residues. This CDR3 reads CASSLGAGILSGSCFL.

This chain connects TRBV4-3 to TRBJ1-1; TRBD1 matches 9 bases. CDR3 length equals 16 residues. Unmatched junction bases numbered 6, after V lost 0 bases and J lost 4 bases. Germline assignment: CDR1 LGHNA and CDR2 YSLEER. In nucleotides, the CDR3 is TGCGCCAGCAGCCAAGATCGAGGGACAGGGTTCACTGAAGCTTTCTTT. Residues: CASSQDRGTGFTEAFF.

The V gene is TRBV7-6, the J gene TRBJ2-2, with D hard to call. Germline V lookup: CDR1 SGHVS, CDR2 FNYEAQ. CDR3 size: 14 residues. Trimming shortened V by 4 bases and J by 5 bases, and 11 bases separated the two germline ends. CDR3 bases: TGTGCCAGCAGCTCCCCCCAAGGAACCGGGGAGCTGTTTTTT. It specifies CASSSPQGTGELFF.

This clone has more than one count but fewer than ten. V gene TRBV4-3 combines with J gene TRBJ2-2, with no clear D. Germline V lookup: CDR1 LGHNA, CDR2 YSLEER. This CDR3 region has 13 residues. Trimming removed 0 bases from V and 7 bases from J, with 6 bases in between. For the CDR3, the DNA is TGCGCCAGCAGCCAAGATCACGGCGGGGAGCTGTTTTTT. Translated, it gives CASSQDHGGELFF.

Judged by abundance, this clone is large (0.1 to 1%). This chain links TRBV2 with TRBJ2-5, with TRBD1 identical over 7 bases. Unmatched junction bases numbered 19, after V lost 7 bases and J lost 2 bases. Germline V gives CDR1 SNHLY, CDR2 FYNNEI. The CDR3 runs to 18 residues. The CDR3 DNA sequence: TGTGCCAGCACTCCGGGACAGAGCTACACGGGGTTACAAGAGACCCAGTACTTC. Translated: CASTPGQSYTGLQETQYF.

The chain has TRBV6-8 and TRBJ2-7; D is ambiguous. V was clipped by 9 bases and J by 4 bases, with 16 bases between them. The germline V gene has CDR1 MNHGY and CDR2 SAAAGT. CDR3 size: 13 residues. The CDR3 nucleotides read TGTGCCAGTGCGGACCTCCCTGGTTACGAGCAGTACTTC. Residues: CASADLPGYEQYF.

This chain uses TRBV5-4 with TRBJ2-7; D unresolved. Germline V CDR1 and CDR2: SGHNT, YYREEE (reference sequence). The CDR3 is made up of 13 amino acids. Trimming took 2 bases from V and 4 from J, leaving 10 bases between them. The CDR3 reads CASSFGPEYEQYF. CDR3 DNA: TGTGCCAGCAGCTTCGGCCCAGAGTACGAGCAGTACTTC.

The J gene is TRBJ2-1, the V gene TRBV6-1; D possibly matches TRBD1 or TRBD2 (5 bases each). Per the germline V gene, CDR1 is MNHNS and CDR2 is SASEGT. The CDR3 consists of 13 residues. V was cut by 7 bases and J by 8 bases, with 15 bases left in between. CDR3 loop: CASTPGPWDEQFF. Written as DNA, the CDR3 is TGTGCCAGCACCCCGGGACCCTGGGATGAGCAGTTCTTC.